A selection of T cell receptor beta chains follows, all from one sample in a study of OX40 agonist ivuxolimab in advanced cancers. Repertoires were generated with immunoSEQ multiplex PCR, while TCRdb's copy carries only in-frame clones and drops some. This table holds approximately 76,000 clones, more than 75% found once. Sequences were derived from CD4+ or CD8+ T cells sorted from blood, sampled in a trial of the OX40 agonist ivuxolimab. The origin of the receptors is an adult with an advanced solid tumor such as melanoma, head and neck, liver or kidney cancer. Each CDR3 is given with its conserved first and last residue. Fields, in order: V gene, CDR3 length, J gene, CDR3 protein.

TRBV7-8,16,TRBJ2-1,CASSSPSVTSYNEQFF
TRBV7-9,15,TRBJ2-1,CASGIDSGPYNEQFF
TRBV14,16,TRBJ2-7,CASSQNFRQGWGEQYF
TRBV5-1,15,TRBJ1-2,CASSVQPEVDYGYTF
TRBV19,15,TRBJ1-2,CATNPEIQGAGGYTF
TRBV5-1,14,TRBJ1-2,CASSTVTVGAGYTF
TRBV11-1,15,TRBJ2-7,CASSQYFTGSYEQYF
TRBV5-8,16,TRBJ1-2,CASIVRGTSPTYGYTF
TRBV6-1,15,TRBJ2-1,CASSVAGLATNEQFF
TRBV18,15,TRBJ1-3,CASSHGDSSGNTIYF
TRBV5-4,14,TRBJ2-1,CASSPLGSGYEQFF
TRBV15,14,TRBJ1-4,CATSTGTFNEKLFF
TRBV4-3,13,TRBJ2-7,CASSKITGTFLYF
TRBV18,15,TRBJ2-2,CASSPPRQGAGELFF
TRBV5-8,16,TRBJ2-7,CASSLGDTLLTYEQYF
TRBV6-5,13,TRBJ1-4,CASSYRANEKLFF
TRBV30,16,TRBJ2-2,CAWSTDRGVGAGELFF
TRBV10-1,15,TRBJ2-3,CASSEGTGGVDTQYF
TRBV7-9,12,TRBJ1-3,CASSLNGNTIYF
TRBV5-6,15,TRBJ1-1,CASSSYSGGNTEAFF
TRBV7-9,16,TRBJ2-4,CASSPPIQLAKNIQYF
TRBV6-4,13,TRBJ2-1,CASSDRGRDEQFF
TRBV11-2,18,TRBJ2-5,CASSLTLRTGASQETQYF
TRBV6-5,13,TRBJ1-5,CASSPVINQPQHF
TRBV30,13,TRBJ1-1,CAWQRGLNTEAFF
TRBV7-8,15,TRBJ1-1,CASSPRGDMNTEAFF
TRBV30,14,TRBJ1-6,CAWSAGTGISPLHF
TRBV4-1,12,TRBJ2-7,CASSQEGFEQYF
TRBV7-3,13,TRBJ2-5,CASSSGAGTTPYF
TRBV19,14,TRBJ1-2,CASRGAETNYGYTF
TRBV20-1,10,TRBJ2-1,CSASPNEQFF
TRBV5-1,14,TRBJ2-1,CASSSGQNYNEQFF
TRBV28,14,TRBJ1-5,CASSRYGSNQPQHF
TRBV23-1,14,TRBJ1-2,CASNPGREYYGYTF
TRBV29-1,11,TRBJ2-5,CSGRYQETQYF
TRBV6-5,14,TRBJ2-7,CASRRQGPSYEQYF
TRBV7-2,11,TRBJ1-6,CASSLNSPLHF
TRBV7-2,14,TRBJ1-1,CASSLQGMNTEAFF
TRBV5-1,16,TRBJ2-2,CASSLSRTSRAGELFF
TRBV28,11,TRBJ2-1,CASSSYNEQFF
TRBV5-4,16,TRBJ2-7,CASSLAMGTAFYEQYF
TRBV28,12,TRBJ1-1,CASSIPGAEAFF
TRBV28,15,TRBJ2-6,CASSGGADGANVLTF
TRBV5-1,16,TRBJ1-3,CASSPGQGAIGNTIYF
TRBV5-5,14,TRBJ1-2,CASSFARGAGGYTF
TRBV25-1,11,TRBJ1-3,CASSALDTIYF
TRBV7-2,16,TRBJ1-5,CASSLRPNPSNQPQHF
TRBV5-1,14,TRBJ2-2,CASSGTASTGELFF
TRBV19,14,TRBJ1-5,CASRRSGSNQPQHF
TRBV9,15,TRBJ2-2,CASSVDSGVTGELFF
TRBV7-3,12,TRBJ1-2,CASSLAGDGYTF
TRBV19,13,TRBJ1-3,CASQTGPGNTIYF
TRBV4-2,16,TRBJ2-1,CASSQEPAGVLNEQFF
TRBV18,14,TRBJ2-2,CASSPIGGPGELFF
TRBV6-4,13,TRBJ2-1,CASSWGGNNEQFF
TRBV7-9,16,TRBJ1-3,CASSLNPVGSGNTIYF